A selection of T cell receptor beta chains follows, all from one sample in a study of human T cells and chemical hapten exposure. TCRdb re-called the RACE reads through MiXCR, storing one row per CDR3 protein. The sample records about 190,000 distinct CDR3 sequences, 20% to 25% being singletons. The sequencing used whole blood, collected in connection with sensitization to the hapten diphenylcyclopropenone (DPC). These receptor sequences come from a woman in her thirties or forties with alopecia areata. Some clones in this sample may be carry-over from other donors' samples. CDR3s leave out the opening cysteine and the closing phenylalanine or tryptophan.

J,V,CDR3
TRBJ2-7,TRBV30,AWRARPGYEQY
TRBJ2-7,TRBV20-1,SARDPTYEQY
TRBJ2-7,TRBV7-9,ASSLVEASGDEQY
TRBJ2-7,TRBV4-1,ASSAVGRTYEQY
TRBJ2-7,TRBV7-9,ASSADRADSYEQY
TRBJ2-3,TRBV11-2,ASSFGGRRTDTQY
TRBJ2-1,TRBV6-2/TRBV6-3,ASSYSLSGSSYNEQF
TRBJ2-1,TRBV20-1,SARLNEQF
TRBJ1-3,TRBV7-9,ASSRSREGSGNTIY
TRBJ2-1,TRBV7-9,ASSLDTSYNEQF
TRBJ1-5,TRBV19,ASSLLLGSNQPQH
TRBJ1-3,TRBV6-5,ASSYRVGNTIY
TRBJ2-5,TRBV12-3/TRBV12-4,ASRPSGSMTQY
TRBJ1-1,TRBV27,ASSLEGLGEAF
TRBJ2-7,TRBV20-1,STPLLNAPGEQY
TRBJ2-1,TRBV2,ASSLDFEQF
TRBJ2-3,TRBV20-1,SASLGRVNTQY
TRBJ2-1,TRBV27,ASSFSRSNEQF
TRBJ2-7,TRBV7-9,ASSLRQSYEQY
TRBJ2-7,TRBV20-1,SAIKRESAQY
TRBJ1-2,TRBV29-1,SVAGQLDSLGYT
TRBJ2-7,TRBV28,ASGLAGGEQY
TRBJ2-7,TRBV28,ASRSGGREQY
TRBJ2-6,TRBV27,ASSYRGPAGGPRANVLT
TRBJ2-1,TRBV3-1,ASSLGTNNEQF
TRBJ2-7,TRBV29-1,SVEMADSAYEQY
TRBJ2-5,TRBV21-1,ASCRDPLAGGQETQY
TRBJ2-1,TRBV10-3,AISDPLRRERGNEQF
TRBJ1-5,TRBV6-5,ASSRTSQGYSNQPQH
TRBJ1-6,TRBV7-8,ASSLDRGNSPLH
TRBJ1-2,TRBV20-1,SARLPGQYYAGYT
TRBJ2-1,TRBV6-1,ASSEAAGWTYNEQF
TRBJ2-1,TRBV20-1,SARAGTGENEQF
TRBJ2-7,TRBV11-2,ASSSGGYYEQY
TRBJ2-2,TRBV6-5,ASSYSTRLSGRGNTGELF
TRBJ1-4,TRBV27,ASSRQTTNEKLF
TRBJ2-1,TRBV5-1,ASSLWANNEQF
TRBJ2-3,TRBV29-1,SVHSSGITDTQY
TRBJ2-4,TRBV30,AWSGGLKNIQY